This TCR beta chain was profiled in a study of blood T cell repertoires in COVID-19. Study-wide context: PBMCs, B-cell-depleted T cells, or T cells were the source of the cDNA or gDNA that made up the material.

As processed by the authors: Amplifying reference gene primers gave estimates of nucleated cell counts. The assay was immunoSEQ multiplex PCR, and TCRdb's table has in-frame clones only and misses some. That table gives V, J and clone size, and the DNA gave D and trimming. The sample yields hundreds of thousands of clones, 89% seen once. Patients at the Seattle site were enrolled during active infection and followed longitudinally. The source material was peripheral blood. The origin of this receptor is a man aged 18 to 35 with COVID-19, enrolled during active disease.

CDR3 DNA: TGTGCCAGCAGCCAAGGGAGTGAAGGGATTTCTGGAAACACCATATATTTT. Encoded protein: CASSQGSEGISGNTIYF. This chain uses TRBV2 with TRBJ1-3; the D is unclear. This CDR3 comprises 17 residues. The V and J ends lost 6 bases and 1 base respectively, with 19 bases between them. Germline assignment: CDR1 SNHLY and CDR2 FYNNEI. Based on the CDR3 plus reference TRBV2 and TRBJ1-3, the full variable domain is EPEVTQTPSHQVTQMGQEVILRCVPISNHLYFYWYRQILGQKVEFLVSFYNNEISEKSEIFDDQFSVERPDGSNFTLKIRSTKLEDSAMYFCASSQGSEGISGNTIYFGEGSWLTVV.